The clone carrying this T cell receptor beta chain occurred a few times. Its antigen is currently unknown. This entry comes from a study of metastatic and nonmetastatic thyroid tumors. Study summary: From malignant and benign thyroid patients, repertoires in blood and in tumor or nodule tissue were compared.

TCRdb reanalyzed the PCR reads via MiXCR. Of 20,000 to 25,000 clones in the sample, just over 20% were seen once. Study-level points and caveats: Relative to benign nodules, malignant thyroid tumors were reportedly characterized by significantly elevated TCR beta diversity in blood and tumor.

Germline CDR1 is MDHEN and CDR2 is SYDVKM. The ends were cut back, 4 bases at V and 5 bases at J, with 11 bases in the middle. The CDR3 has 13 residues. No treatment had been given to any patient before thyroid surgery. The sequencing sample was made of blood. V usage is TRBV28 and J usage is TRBJ1-2; D ambiguous. This TCR was recovered from a female donor with papillary thyroid cancer or a benign thyroid nodule (not recorded which). Some clones in this sample may be carry-over from other donors' samples. CDR3 coding DNA: TGTGCCAGCAGTTCCGGGCAGGTATATGGCTACACCTTC. Translated, it gives CASSSGQVYGYTF.